The sequence of this T cell receptor beta chain was determined in a study of blood T cell repertoires in COVID-19. Overall study: T cells, B-cell-depleted T cells, or PBMCs supplied cDNA or gDNA.

The assay was immunoSEQ multiplex PCR, and TCRdb's table has in-frame clones only and misses some. The sample carries under 500,000 clones, around 88% recorded once. CDR1 and CDR2 from the germline V gene are MDHEN and SYDVKM. The CDR3 runs 12 residues. Trimming pared 6 bases from V and 10 bases from J, leaving 13 bases between. V usage is TRBV28 and J usage is TRBJ2-1, with D tentatively TRBD1 (5 bases). This TCR was sampled from a woman aged 25 to 39 with acute or convalescent COVID-19. Sequenced sample: peripheral blood. The CDR3 reads CASSKAGYEQFF. Here the CDR3 DNA reads TGTGCCAGCAGCAAAGCAGGGTACGAGCAGTTCTTC.